These 12 T cell receptor beta chains were sequenced from one sample in a study of T cell changes during pregnancy in multiple sclerosis. Data came from immunoSEQ multiplex PCR; TCRdb stores just in-frame clones and leaves some out. The table has tens of thousands of clones, roughly 89% seen once. This material consisted of CD8+ T cells from peripheral blood mononuclear cells, taken in the first trimester of pregnancy. The receptors were sampled from a female donor with multiple sclerosis, enrolled in a pregnancy study.

V is TRBV19 and J is TRBJ2-1; possibly TRBD2 for D (6 bases). V lost 10 bases and J lost 1, with 11 bases in between. The germline V gene has CDR1 LNHDA and CDR2 SQIVND (reference sequence). The length of the CDR3 is 13 residues. The CDR3 region has the DNA TGTGCCACCTCTAGCGTTTCCTACAATGAGCAGTTCTTC. It translates to CATSSVSYNEQFF.

The chain links TRBV27 to TRBJ2-2; 12 positions agree with TRBD2. The ends lost 1 base at V and 6 bases at J; junction bases unmatched: 3. The CDR3 consists of 16 residues. Germline V gene lookup returns CDR1 MNHEY and CDR2 SMNVEV (reference sequence). The CDR3 coding sequence is TGTGCCAGCAGTTTATTGCTAGCGGGAGGGCCCGGGGAGCTGTTTTTT. Encoded protein: CASSLLLAGGPGELFF.

This clone is termed medium-sized (0.01 to 0.1%). This chain connects TRBV7-6 to TRBJ2-7; D is possibly TRBD1 (5 bases). Per the germline V gene, CDR1 is SGHVS and CDR2 is FNYEAQ. The CDR3 extends over 12 amino acids. V shed 5 bases and J shed 4 bases, with 9 bases lying between them. DNA for the CDR3: TGTGCCAGCAGCGGGCAGGGTTACGAGCAGTACTTC. This codes for CASSGQGYEQYF.

V gene TRBV29-1 combines with J gene TRBJ1-2, with no clear D. This CDR3 has 13 residues. The germline gives CDR1 SQVTM, CDR2 ANQGSEA. The ends were cut back, 6 bases at V and 2 bases at J, with 13 bases in the middle. CDR3 sequence: CSVDRDINYGYTF. The DNA of the CDR3 is TGCAGCGTAGACCGGGATATCAACTATGGCTACACCTTC. The entire variable domain, with the rest obtained from reference TRBV29-1 and TRBJ1-2, is as follows: SAVISQKPSRDICQRGTSLTIQCQVDSQVTMMFWYRQQPGQSLTLIATANQGSEATYESGFVIDKFPISRPNLTFSTLTVSNMSPEDSSIYLCSVDRDINYGYTFGSGTRLTVV.

As DNA, the CDR3 is TGTGCCAGCAGGCGGGGGTTTGAGACCCAGTACTTC. Its translation: CASRRGFETQYF. The J gene is TRBJ2-5, the V gene TRBV27; 7 bases match TRBD2. This CDR3 region has 12 residues. The junction had 3 bases not matched to a gene; V was cut back by 6 bases and J by 5 bases. CDR1 MNHEY and CDR2 SMNVEV come from the germline V gene (reference sequence).

For this clone: The sample contains more than one DNA sequence encoding this CDR3. V is TRBV28 and J is TRBJ1-5; D is ambiguous. Germline CDR1 is MDHEN and CDR2 is SYDVKM. V was clipped by 6 bases and J by 4 bases, with 10 bases between them. CDR3 length equals 13 residues. This chain's CDR3 is CASSPLSNQPQHF. CDR3 bases: TGTGCCAGCAGCCCACTTAGTAATCAGCCCCAGCATTTT.

This chain joins TRBV7-6 and TRBJ2-3; 12 nucleotides match TRBD2. This CDR3 has 18 amino acids. Germline V lookup: CDR1 SGHVS, CDR2 FNYEAQ. V lost 6 bases, J lost 2 bases, and 12 bases stayed unmatched. CDR3 in DNA: TGTGCCAGCAGTCTGACTAGCGGGAGTATTAGGAACACAGATACGCAGTATTTT. The encoded protein is CASSLTSGSIRNTDTQYF.

The chain employs TRBV5-4 and TRBJ2-7; 8 bases align to TRBD2. The CDR3 is 15 residues long. Unmatched junction bases numbered 10, after V lost 4 bases and J lost 4 bases. Germline values: CDR1 SGHNT, CDR2 YYREEE (reference sequence). CDR3 DNA sequence: TGTGCCAGCAGCCAGCGCACCGGGACTAGATACGAGCAGTACTTC. Translated: CASSQRTGTRYEQYF.

V is TRBV5-6 and J is TRBJ1-1; D gene unclear. CDR3 size: 13 residues. Germline CDR1 reads SGHDT; CDR2 reads YYEEEE. Trimming cost V 5 bases and J 0 bases, with 8 bases left between them. The CDR3: CASRGGLNTEAFF. In nucleotides, the CDR3 is TGTGCCAGCAGGGGAGGTCTGAACACTGAAGCTTTCTTT.

The chain employs TRBV28 and TRBJ2-7, with 7 bases lining up with TRBD1. Germline loops: CDR1 MDHEN, CDR2 SYDVKM. The V segment lost 10 bases and the J segment 1 base; nucleotides outside the gene matches: 7. This CDR3 spans 13 amino acids. In DNA form, the CDR3 reads TGTGCCATACGGACAGGCCCTTCCTACGAGCAGTACTTC. Residues: CAIRTGPSYEQYF.

The chain joins TRBV6-6 to TRBJ1-1; D is undetermined. Germline lookup yields CDR1 MNHNY and CDR2 SVGAGI (reference sequence). This CDR3 is 14 amino acids long. V was cut by 2 bases and J by 1 base, with 8 bases left in between. DNA for the CDR3: TGTGCCAGCAGTTACCTATCAAAGAACACTGAAGCTTTCTTT. Amino acids: CASSYLSKNTEAFF.

V and J are TRBV29-1 and TRBJ2-7; D is ambiguous. Trimming shortened V by 1 base and J by 5 bases, and 6 bases separated the two germline ends. In germline, CDR1 is SQVTM, CDR2 ANQGSEA. CDR3 length: 11 amino acids. The CDR3, as DNA: TGCAGCGTTGAAGGGCTGGACGAGCAGTACTTC. Protein sequence: CSVEGLDEQYF.